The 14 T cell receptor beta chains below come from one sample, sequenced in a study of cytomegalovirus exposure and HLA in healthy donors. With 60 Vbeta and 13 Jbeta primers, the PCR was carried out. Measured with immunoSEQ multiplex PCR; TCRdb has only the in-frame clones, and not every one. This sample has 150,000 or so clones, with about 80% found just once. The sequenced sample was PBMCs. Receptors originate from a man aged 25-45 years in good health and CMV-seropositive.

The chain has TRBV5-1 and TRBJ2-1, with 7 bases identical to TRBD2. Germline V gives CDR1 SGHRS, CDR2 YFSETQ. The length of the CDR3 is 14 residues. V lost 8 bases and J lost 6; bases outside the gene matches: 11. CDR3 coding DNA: TGCGCCAGTTACGGGGGGACCTTACGCAATGAGCAGTTCTTC. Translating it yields CASYGGTLRNEQFF.

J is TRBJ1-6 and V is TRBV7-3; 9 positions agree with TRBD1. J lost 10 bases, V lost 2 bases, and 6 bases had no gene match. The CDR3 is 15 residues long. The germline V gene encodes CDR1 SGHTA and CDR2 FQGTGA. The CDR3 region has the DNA TGTGCCAGCAGCTTAGAGGGACAGGGTAACTCACCCCTCCACTTT. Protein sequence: CASSLEGQGNSPLHF.

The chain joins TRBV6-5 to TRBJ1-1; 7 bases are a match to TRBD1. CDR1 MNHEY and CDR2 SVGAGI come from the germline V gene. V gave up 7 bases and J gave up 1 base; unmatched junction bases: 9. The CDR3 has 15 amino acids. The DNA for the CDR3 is TGTGCCAGCACCTCGGGAGGGGGCGCGAACACTGAAGCTTTCTTT. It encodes CASTSGGGANTEAFF.

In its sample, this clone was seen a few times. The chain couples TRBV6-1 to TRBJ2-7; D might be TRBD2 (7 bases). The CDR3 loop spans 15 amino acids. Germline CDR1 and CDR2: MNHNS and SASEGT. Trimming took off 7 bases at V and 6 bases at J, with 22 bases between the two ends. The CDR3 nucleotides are TGTGCCAGCACCCTGGGGGGGGCTAGTTTCTCCGAGCAGTACTTC. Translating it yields CASTLGGASFSEQYF.

The CDR3 loop reads CASRLDREGAGELFF. CDR3 nucleotide sequence: TGTGCCAGCAGACTAGACAGGGAAGGCGCCGGGGAGCTGTTTTTT. The chain uses TRBV5-6 and TRBJ2-2; 7 bases agree with TRBD1. Trimming took 5 bases from V and 6 from J; bases not matched to a gene: 10. Germline V gives CDR1 SGHDT, CDR2 YYEEEE. The CDR3 loop spans 15 amino acids.

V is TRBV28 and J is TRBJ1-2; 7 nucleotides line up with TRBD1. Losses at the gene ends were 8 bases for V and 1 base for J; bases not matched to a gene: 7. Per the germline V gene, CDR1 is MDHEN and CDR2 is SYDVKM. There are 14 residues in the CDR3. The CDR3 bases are TGTGCCAGCTGCCGGGACAGTAATAACTATGGCTACACCTTC. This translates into CASCRDSNNYGYTF.

The CDR3 is CASSLTGLAAEQYF. The CDR3 DNA reads TGTGCCAGCTCCTTAACGGGACTAGCTGCCGAGCAGTACTTC. The chain joins TRBV18 to TRBJ2-7, with TRBD2 matching 9 bases. V shed 6 bases, J shed 6 bases, and the junction held 9 bases outside the gene matches. The CDR3 consists of 14 residues. CDR1 is KGHSH, CDR2 LQKENI, per germline.

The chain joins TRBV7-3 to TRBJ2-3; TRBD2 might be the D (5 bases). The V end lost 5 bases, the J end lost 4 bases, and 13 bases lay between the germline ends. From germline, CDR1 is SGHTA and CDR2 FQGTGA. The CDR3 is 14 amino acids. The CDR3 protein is CASSLGLSPDTQYF. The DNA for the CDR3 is TGTGCCAGCAGCCTCGGACTCAGCCCAGATACGCAGTATTTT.

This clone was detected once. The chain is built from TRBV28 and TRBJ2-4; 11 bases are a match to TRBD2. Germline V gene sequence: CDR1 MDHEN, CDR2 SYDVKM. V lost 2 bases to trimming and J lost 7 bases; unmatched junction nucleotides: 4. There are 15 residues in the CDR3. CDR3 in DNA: TGTGCCAGCAGTTTAGCTTCTAGCGGGAGGAACATTCAGTACTTC. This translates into CASSLASSGRNIQYF.

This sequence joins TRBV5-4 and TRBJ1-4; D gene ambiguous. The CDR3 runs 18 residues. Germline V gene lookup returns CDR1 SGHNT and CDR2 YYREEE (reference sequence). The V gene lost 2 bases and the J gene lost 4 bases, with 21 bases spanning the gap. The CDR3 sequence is CASSFGGQRQYLNEKLFF. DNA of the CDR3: TGTGCCAGCAGCTTTGGAGGCCAGAGGCAGTACCTTAATGAAAAACTGTTTTTT.

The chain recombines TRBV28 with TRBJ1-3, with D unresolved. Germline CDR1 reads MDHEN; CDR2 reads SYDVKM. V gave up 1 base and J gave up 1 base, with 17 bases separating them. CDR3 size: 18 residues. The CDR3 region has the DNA TGTGCCAGCAGTTTATACCGCCGGCCAGGTGGATCTGGAAACACCATATATTTT. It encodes CASSLYRRPGGSGNTIYF. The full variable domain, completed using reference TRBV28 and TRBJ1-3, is DVKVTQSSRYLVKRTGEKVFLECVQDMDHENMFWYRQDPGLGLRLIYFSYDVKMKEKGDIPEGYSVSREKKERFSLILESASTNQTSMYLCASSLYRRPGGSGNTIYFGEGSWLTVV.

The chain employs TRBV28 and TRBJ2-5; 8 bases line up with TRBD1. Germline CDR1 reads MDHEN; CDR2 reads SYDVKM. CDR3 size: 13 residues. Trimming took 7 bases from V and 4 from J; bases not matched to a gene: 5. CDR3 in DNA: TGTGCCAGCAAAACAGGGGGGACAGAGACCCAGTACTTC. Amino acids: CASKTGGTETQYF.

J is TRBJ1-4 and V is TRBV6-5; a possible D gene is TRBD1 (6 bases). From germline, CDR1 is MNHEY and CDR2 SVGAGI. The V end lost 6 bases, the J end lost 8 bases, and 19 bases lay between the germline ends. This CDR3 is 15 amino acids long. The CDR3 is CASSSIGGGSEKLFF. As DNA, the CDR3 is TGTGCCAGCAGCTCCATCGGGGGGGGCAGCGAAAAACTGTTTTTT.

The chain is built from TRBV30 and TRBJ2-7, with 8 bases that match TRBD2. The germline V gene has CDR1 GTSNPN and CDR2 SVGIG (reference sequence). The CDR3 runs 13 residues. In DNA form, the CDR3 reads TGTGCTGCCGCTAGCGGGCCCCCCTACGAGCAGTACTTC. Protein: CAAASGPPYEQYF.